The rows below give T cell receptor beta chains drawn from one sample of a study of blood T cells in healthy people across ages. TCRdb reanalysed the 5' RACE reads using MiXCR and keeps one entry per CDR3 protein. The profile shows 1.5 million to 1.9 million distinct CDR3 sequences, around 40% of them singletons. Material for sequencing was blood. The receptors derive from a woman under 30 in good health. Both conserved end residues are part of each CDR3. The D gene is left open where the match is weak. Clone sizes are given selectively: once, few, many, or a class where the clone is expanded.

TRBD1 TRBJ1-2 TRBV7-2 NA 16 CASSLTVGDRGYGYTF TGTGCCAGCAGCTTAACCGTAGGTGACAGGGGGTATGGCTACACCTTC
NA TRBJ2-7 TRBV27 few 13 CASSRRTTYELYF TGTGCCAGCAGTCGGCGGACAACCTACGAGCTGTACTTC
NA TRBJ1-2 TRBV20-1 NA 13 CSVTESPVYGYTF TGCAGTGTCACCGAGAGCCCGGTCTATGGCTACACCTTC
TRBD2 TRBJ2-5 TRBV27 few 16 CASSNRLAGVQETQYF TGTGCCAGCAGTAATCGACTAGCGGGAGTACAAGAGACCCAGTACTTC
NA TRBJ2-1 TRBV20-1 NA 13 CSASVGPYNEQFF TGCAGTGCTAGTGTGGGGCCCTACAATGAGCAGTTCTTC
NA TRBJ2-5 TRBV5-1 few 12 CASRLENNEQYF TGCGCCAGCAGACTAGAGAACAATGAGCAGTACTTC
TRBD2 TRBJ2-3 TRBV7-3 NA 15 CASSNLAVGTDTQYF TGTGCCAGCAGCAATCTAGCGGTAGGCACAGATACGCAGTATTTT
TRBD2 TRBJ2-5 TRBV5-1 NA 17 CASSWAPRSGGQETQYF TGCGCCAGCAGCTGGGCGCCCCGCAGCGGGGGACAAGAGACCCAGTACTTC
NA TRBJ2-5 TRBV18 NA 15 CASSPPHEGQETQYF TGTGCCAGCTCACCACCCCACGAGGGCCAAGAGACCCAGTACTTC
NA TRBJ1-1 TRBV6-2/TRBV6-3 NA 16 CATRPSDTGQRTEAFF TGTGCCACCAGGCCCAGCGATACAGGCCAGAGGACTGAAGCTTTCTTT
NA TRBJ1-5 TRBV4-1 once 17 CASSQDRAGPSYQPQHF TGCGCCAGCAGCCAAGATAGGGCAGGGCCCTCGTATCAGCCCCAGCATTTT
TRBD1 TRBJ1-1 TRBV4-2 NA 15 CASTEAGGPNTEAFF TGTGCCAGCACCGAAGCAGGGGGCCCGAACACTGAAGCTTTCTTT
NA TRBJ1-4 TRBV6-6 few 15 CASSARGGTNEKLFF TGTGCCAGCAGTGCACGCGGGGGGACTAATGAAAAACTGTTTTTT
NA TRBJ1-4 TRBV10-3 NA 13 CASREGGDEKLFF TGTGCCAGCAGGGAGGGGGGCGATGAAAAACTGTTTTTT
TRBD1 TRBJ2-5 TRBV12-3/TRBV12-4 NA 15 CASSLGTGGLETQYF TGTGCCAGCAGCCTCGGGACAGGGGGCTTGGAGACCCAGTACTTC
TRBD2 TRBJ2-7 TRBV7-2 NA 15 CASSSWGGFLYEQYF TGTGCCAGCAGCTCTTGGGGGGGGTTTCTCTACGAGCAGTACTTC